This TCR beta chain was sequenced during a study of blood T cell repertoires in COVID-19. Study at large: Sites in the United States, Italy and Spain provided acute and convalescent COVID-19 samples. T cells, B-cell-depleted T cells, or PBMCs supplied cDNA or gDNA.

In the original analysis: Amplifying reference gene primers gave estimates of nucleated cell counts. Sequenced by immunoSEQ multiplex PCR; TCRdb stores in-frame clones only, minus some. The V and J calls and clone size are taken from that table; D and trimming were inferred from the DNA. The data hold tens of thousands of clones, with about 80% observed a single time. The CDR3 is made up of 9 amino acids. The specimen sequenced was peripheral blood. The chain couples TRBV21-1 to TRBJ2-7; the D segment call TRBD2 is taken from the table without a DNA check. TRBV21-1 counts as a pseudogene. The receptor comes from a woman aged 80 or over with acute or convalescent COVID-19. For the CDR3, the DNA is TGTGTCCAAGCCCACGAGCAGTACTTC. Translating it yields CVQAHEQYF.